These 14 T cell receptor beta chains came from one sample sequenced in a study of blood T cell repertoires in COVID-19. Sequenced by immunoSEQ multiplex PCR; TCRdb stores in-frame clones only, minus some. The sample includes 75,000 to 90,000 clones, about 80% seen only once; the top ten take more than 10%. Specimen: peripheral blood. These receptors were taken from a woman in her 40s with active or convalescent COVID-19.

The V gene is TRBV27, the J gene TRBJ2-7; perhaps TRBD1 as D (6 bases). Germline values: CDR1 MNHEY, CDR2 SMNVEV (reference sequence). Deletions cut 2 bases from V and 5 bases from J, with 13 bases between. This CDR3 spans 14 amino acids. The CDR3 protein is CASSLRDTHNEQYF. Written as DNA, the CDR3 is TGTGCCAGCAGTTTAAGGGACACCCATAACGAGCAGTACTTC.

The genes are TRBV19 and TRBJ1-6; 10 positions agree with TRBD1. Germline V gives CDR1 LNHDA, CDR2 SQIVND (reference sequence). The CDR3 contains 15 residues. The V segment lost 6 bases and the J segment 10 bases; nucleotides outside the gene matches: 9. CDR3 sequence (DNA): TGTGCCAGTAGCCAGAGACAGGGGGCTTTGTCACCCCTCCACTTT. Residues: CASSQRQGALSPLHF.

The chain joins TRBV6-5 to TRBJ1-2, with D possibly being TRBD1 (6 bases). The germline gives CDR1 MNHEY, CDR2 SVGAGI. V lost 2 bases and J lost 4, with 17 bases in between. The CDR3 length is 16 residues. Here the CDR3 DNA reads TGTGCCAGCAGTTACGGAACTACAGGGTATTCCTATGGCTACACCTTC. Protein product: CASSYGTTGYSYGYTF.

The count of this clone is one. This sequence joins TRBV28 and TRBJ1-4; the D gene is possibly TRBD1 (6 bases). The V end lost 5 bases, the J end lost 10 bases, and 20 bases lay between the germline ends. Germline CDR1 MDHEN, CDR2 SYDVKM. The CDR3 is made up of 15 amino acids. The CDR3 sequence is CASSTQTGPGAKLFF. The DNA for the CDR3 is TGTGCCAGCAGTACGCAGACAGGCCCAGGGGCAAAACTGTTTTTT.

The chain couples TRBV28 to TRBJ2-3; tentative D call: TRBD2 (6 bases). Germline lookup yields CDR1 MDHEN and CDR2 SYDVKM. The germline V and J ends were trimmed by 3 bases and 3 bases, with 7 bases remaining between them. The CDR3 has 13 residues. The CDR3 DNA reads as TGTGCCAGCAGTTTTGGGGGGACAGATACGCAGTATTTT. Protein: CASSFGGTDTQYF.

J is TRBJ2-7 and V is TRBV7-9; 10 bases fit TRBD1. The CDR3 extends over 19 amino acids. After removal of 3 bases from V and 3 bases from J, the junction contained 17 bases not matched to a gene. Germline V lookup: CDR1 SEHNR, CDR2 FQNEAQ (reference sequence). The CDR3 DNA reads as TGTGCCAGCAGCTTCTTAACAATCCTCGGCGGGACAGGGGTCTACGAGCAGTACTTC. It yields the protein CASSFLTILGGTGVYEQYF.

The rearrangement links TRBV5-1 to TRBJ2-3; 10 positions match TRBD2. The germline V gene encodes CDR1 SGHRS and CDR2 YFSETQ. Losses at the gene ends were 7 bases for V and 1 base for J; bases not matched to a gene: 15. This CDR3 comprises 18 residues. CDR3 nucleotide sequence: TGCGCCAGCCTCGGGGCTAGCGGGGGTGTCGAGGGCACAGATACGCAGTATTTT. The encoded protein is CASLGASGGVEGTDTQYF.

About this clone: Germline and junction disagree at one end, which may indicate a read error. This chain uses TRBV19 with TRBJ2-7; 7 bases are a match to TRBD1. Germline loops: CDR1 LNHDA, CDR2 SQIVND (reference sequence). This CDR3 has 15 amino acids. The CDR3 region is CASSIVGVGDRAYSF. As DNA, the CDR3 is TGTGCCAGTAGTATTGTGGGAGTCGGAGACAGGGCGTATTCCTTC.

This rearrangement joins TRBV28 to TRBJ1-4; 8 nucleotides match TRBD1. The CDR3 runs 15 residues. V shed 5 bases, J shed 7 bases, and the junction held 9 bases outside the gene matches. Per germline, CDR1 MDHEN and CDR2 SYDVKM. This CDR3 reads CASSTRTGFIEKLFF. Written as DNA, the CDR3 is TGTGCCAGCAGTACCCGGACAGGGTTTATTGAAAAACTGTTTTTT. Supplemented by reference TRBV28 and TRBJ1-4, the full variable domain reads DVKVTQSSRYLVKRTGEKVFLECVQDMDHENMFWYRQDPGLGLRLIYFSYDVKMKEKGDIPEGYSVSREKKERFSLILESASTNQTSMYLCASSTRTGFIEKLFFGSGTQLSVL.

This chain uses TRBV5-1 with TRBJ2-6; TRBD2 aligns across 12 bases. Germline V gene sequence: CDR1 SGHRS, CDR2 YFSETQ. The ends lost 4 bases at V and 2 bases at J; junction bases unmatched: 4. The CDR3 contains 17 residues. CDR3 nucleotide sequence: TGCGCCAGCAGCGTGCGACTAGCGGGGGCTGGGGCCAACGTCCTGACTTTC. As protein: CASSVRLAGAGANVLTF.

V and J are TRBV27 and TRBJ1-4, with D maybe TRBD1 (5 bases). The CDR3 has 15 amino acids. Germline V gives CDR1 MNHEY, CDR2 SMNVEV (reference sequence). V was trimmed by 1 base and J by 4 bases, leaving 10 bases between them. The DNA for the CDR3 is TGTGCCAGCAGTTTATACAGGACTAATAATGAAAAACTGTTTTTT. Its translation is CASSLYRTNNEKLFF. Full variable domain (rest looked up from reference TRBV27 and TRBJ1-4): EAQVTQNPRYLITVTGKKLTVTCSQNMNHEYMSWYRQDPGLGLRQIYYSMNVEVTDKGDVPEGYKVSRKEKRNFPLILESPSPNQTSLYFCASSLYRTNNEKLFFGSGTQLSVL.

This clone was seen a single time. DNA for the CDR3: TGTGCCTGGAGTGTGACAGGCAATCAGCCCCAGCATTTT. This codes for CAWSVTGNQPQHF. The chain combines TRBV30 with TRBJ1-5; D is possibly TRBD1 (5 bases). The CDR3 has 13 amino acids. Germline values: CDR1 GTSNPN, CDR2 SVGIG (reference sequence). V was clipped by 0 bases and J by 2 bases, with 5 bases between them. Looking up the rest from reference TRBV30 and TRBJ1-5 gives the full variable domain: SQTIHQWPATLVQPVGSPLSLECTVEGTSNPNLYWYRQAAGRGLQLLFYSVGIGQISSEVPQNLSASRPQDRQFILSSKKLLLSDSGFYLCAWSVTGNQPQHFGDGTRLSIL.

CDR3 DNA: TGCAGCGTTGTGGGGCGGCAGACCCAGTACTTC. Encoded protein: CSVVGRQTQYF. The rearrangement links TRBV29-1 to TRBJ2-5, with a weak D call TRBD1 (5 bases). V lost 4 bases to trimming and J lost 6 bases, with 9 bases between them. Per germline, CDR1 SQVTM and CDR2 ANQGSEA. The CDR3 totals 11 residues.

This clone was detected only once. J is TRBJ1-1 and V is TRBV4-1; possibly TRBD1 for D (5 bases). V was trimmed by 0 bases and J by 3 bases, leaving 11 bases between them. Germline CDR1 MGHRA, CDR2 YSYEKL. This CDR3 is 15 amino acids long. The CDR3 DNA is TGCGCCAGCAGCCAAGAAGGTTGGACACACACTGAAGCTTTCTTT. Its protein product is CASSQEGWTHTEAFF.